This TCR beta chain was obtained from a study of a mutant IDH1 vaccine in newly diagnosed glioma. Study-wide context: Beginning 4-6 weeks after radiotherapy alone, or with temozolomide cycles, vaccination took place. Before enrollment, patients got radiotherapy alone, temozolomide alone, or mostly the combination. General study findings and limits: Pseudoprogression apparently tracked independently of changes in top peripheral T cell clonotypes. Most patients, 93.3%, showed vaccine-induced immune responses.

On this clone: Its antigen is as yet unknown.

Libraries were prepared by immunoSEQ multiplex PCR; TCRdb keeps only in-frame clonotypes and omits some of them. This table has roughly 22,000 clones, approximately 89% appearing once. The sample's time point: week 11, during vaccination. In the vaccine, a single dose held 300 ug of the mutant IDH1 20-mer peptide, along with topical imiquimod. Losses at the gene ends were 6 bases for V and 2 bases for J; bases not matched to a gene: 8. CDR1 is MNHNY and CDR2 is SVGAGI in the germline V gene (reference sequence). The length of the CDR3 is 16 residues. The sample was PBMCs, taken from a glioma patient whose treatment included an IDH1 peptide vaccine. The rearrangement uses TRBV6-6 and TRBJ2-2; 8 positions agree with TRBD1. The receptor's source is a middle-aged woman with glioma. CDR3 nucleotide sequence: TGTGCCAGCAGGTCCGGGACAGGCTCTAACACCGGGGAGCTGTTTTTT. Its translation is CASRSGTGSNTGELFF.